The T cell receptor (beta chain) under discussion was sequenced for a study of graft-versus-host responses after intestinal transplantation listed by TCRdb under 2021. As for the study more broadly: Multivisceral, liver-intestinal, or isolated intestinal transplants were received by the recipients. A cohort of about 25 intestinal transplant recipients, including one retransplant, was enrolled, and a few patients lacking pretransplant specimens were excluded. Every recipient was given anti-thymocyte globulin induction, followed by 2 to 4 years of maintenance tacrolimus and steroids. Rather than being sequenced by the commercial service, samples from three later patients were sequenced in-house on an Illumina MiSeq and processed with MiXCR. Bulk TCR-beta CDR3 sequencing was used to track graft-versus-host and host-versus-graft alloreactive T cell clones in the graft, circulation and bone marrow after intestinal transplantation. Alloreactive clones were identified by sequencing pre-transplant mixed lymphocyte reaction products and comparing these products with unstimulated pre-transplant donor and recipient T cells. Donor T cell macrochimerism was defined as a peak of at least 4% donor T cells among recipient peripheral blood mononuclear cells. Broad study findings and their caveats: In patients with donor T cell macrochimerism, the allografts had high GvH to HvG T cell clonal ratios. Early after transplant, declines in HvG clones were associated with peak levels of circulating GvH clones. The conclusions were limited by the relatively low number and heterogeneity of the intestinal transplant patients. GvH clones were found in recipient bone marrow, and some of the GvH clones appeared earlier in ileal mucosa or blood, which is consistent with an intestinal mucosal origin.

V loses 4 bases, J loses 0 bases, and the germline ends lie 14 bases apart. CDR1 SGHRS and CDR2 YFSETQ are derived from the germline V gene. The CDR3 spans 16 residues, from the cysteine through the phenylalanine. Only the CDR3 DNA is retained, 48 bases long and in frame from the first base. For this clone: It lacks a known antigen. No base-level quality is on record; no much larger clone is a single base apart.

Library preparation used the immunoSEQ multiplex PCR assay. For most patients, high-throughput TCR-beta CDR3 sequencing of genomic DNA was performed by Adaptive Biotechnologies. As for the authors' bioinformatics: Adaptive's ImmunoSEQ software was the source of the TCR sequencing data for about 18 patients, while a few other patients were processed with MiXCR and VDJtools. CDR3 nucleotide sequences shared by donor and recipient were removed because the origin of these sequences could not be assigned. At least 2-fold expansion over unstimulated cells and a minimum CFSE-low frequency of 0.002% (template counts) or 0.001% (read counts) were required for clones to be classified as alloreactive. Clones were considered mappable if detected in sequenced pre-transplant spleen, lymph node, or MLR CFSE-low populations of the donor or recipient. The cumulative frequency of alloreactive clones was calculated as a percentage of all sequences, weighted by copy number. The table was pulled from immuneACCESS by TCRdb, which kept in-frame rearrangements only. Such tables lose some clones; where checked, under half of the loss comes from unresolved V genes, and the rest has no known cause. V and J calls and clone size are as listed in that table; D and trimming were resolved from the DNA. The sample table records under 100,000 clones; 80% to 95% of these occur just once. The top ten constitute 15% to 20% of the sample.

In the first month after transplant, blood samples were collected up to 4 times, and after that at least monthly when available. The sequence derives from a human patient who received an intestinal transplant, so some T cells may come from the graft donor. This material consisted of PBMCs, taken 450 to 480 days after intestinal transplant. This chain is built from TRBV5-1 and TRBJ2-4, with the D call tentatively TRBD1 or TRBD2, each fitting 6 bases. The CDR3 protein sequence reads: CASSHGGQLAKNIQYF. At the DNA level, the sequence is TGCGCCAGCAGCCACGGGGGCCAACTAGCCAAAAACATTCAGTACTTC.